This TCR beta chain is from a study of CD8 T cells in ankylosing spondylitis. Per the germline V gene, CDR1 is LGHNA and CDR2 is YSLEER. This CDR3 spans 14 amino acids. Trimming stripped 4 bases from V and 7 bases from J, with 17 bases between. Findings and limits, study-wide: Peripheral blood samples showed relatively rare disease-linked clones, and these clones were CD8+. Disease-linked clones reportedly concentrated significantly in matched ankylosing spondylitis synovial fluid. A subset of motif variants has previously been described in the synovial fluid and blood of reactive arthritis. Within ankylosing spondylitis blood, a TCR beta motif made up of roughly eight highly homologous variants appeared to be characteristic.

Regarding this clonotype: Its specificity is unknown.

TCR beta libraries were made by quantitative 5'-RACE with molecular barcodes. TCRdb reprocessed the 5' RACE reads via MiXCR and lists one record per CDR3 protein. Of a few hundred thousand distinct CDR3 sequences in the sample, more than 20% were seen once. V usage is TRBV4-3 and J usage is TRBJ2-7; D is possibly TRBD1 (5 bases). The clonotype was recovered from a male donor with ankylosing spondylitis. Source material: blood, either unsorted or a sorted T cell fraction (not recorded which). CDR3 region: CASSRVGGAGEQYF. In DNA, the CDR3 is TGCGCCAGCAGCCGCGTCGGCGGAGCAGGGGAGCAGTACTTC.